This T cell receptor (beta chain) was sequenced for a study of blood T cell repertoires in COVID-19. In the original analysis: Nucleated cell number was recorded as an estimate derived from reference gene primer amplification. The repertoire was sequenced with immunoSEQ multiplex PCR; TCRdb's copy has only in-frame clones and lacks some. Clone size and V and J calls were adopted from that table, with D and trimming inferred from the DNA. Here the sample spans around 60,000 clones, 90% being singletons. Trimming at V came to 0 bases and at J to 2 bases, leaving 2 bases not matched to a gene. CDR1 and CDR2 (germline): SGDLS, YYNGEE. The CDR3 is 14 amino acids.

The V call is TRBV9, the J call TRBJ2-7, with TRBD1 matching 7 bases. The sequenced sample was peripheral blood. The clonotype originates from a man in his sixties with acute or convalescent COVID-19. The CDR3 region is CASSVADRPYEQYF. The CDR3, as DNA: TGTGCCAGCAGCGTAGCGGACAGGCCCTACGAGCAGTACTTC. The full variable domain, completed using reference TRBV9 and TRBJ2-7, is DSGVTQTPKHLITATGQRVTLRCSPRSGDLSVYWYQQSLDQGLQFLIQYYNGEERAKGNILERFSAQQFPDLHSELNLSSLELGDSALYFCASSVADRPYEQYFGPGTRLTVT.